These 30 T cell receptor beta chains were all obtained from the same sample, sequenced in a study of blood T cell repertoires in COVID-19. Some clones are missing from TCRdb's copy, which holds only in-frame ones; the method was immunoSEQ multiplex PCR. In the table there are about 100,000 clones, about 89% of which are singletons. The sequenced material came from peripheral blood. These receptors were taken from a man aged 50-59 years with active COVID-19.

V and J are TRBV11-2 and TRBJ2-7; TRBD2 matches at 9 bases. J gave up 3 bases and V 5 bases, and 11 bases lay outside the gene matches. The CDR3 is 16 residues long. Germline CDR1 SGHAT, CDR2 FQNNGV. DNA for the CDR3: TGTGCCAGCAGCCTGACCTCGCTAGCGGGGTTCTACGAGCAGTACGTC. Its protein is CASSLTSLAGFYEQYV.

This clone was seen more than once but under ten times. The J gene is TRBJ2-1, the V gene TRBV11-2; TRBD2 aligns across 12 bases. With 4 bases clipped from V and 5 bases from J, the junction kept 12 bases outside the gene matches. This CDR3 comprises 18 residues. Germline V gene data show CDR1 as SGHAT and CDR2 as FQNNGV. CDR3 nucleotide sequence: TGTGCCAGCAGCTCGCGGTTTGTTACTAGCGGGGGGAACAATGAGCAGTTCTTC. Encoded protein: CASSSRFVTSGGNNEQFF. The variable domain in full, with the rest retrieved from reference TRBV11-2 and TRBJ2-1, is EAGVAQSPRYKIIEKRQSVAFWCNPISGHATLYWYQQILGQGPKLLIQFQNNGVVDDSQLPKDRFSAERLKGVDSTLKIQPAKLEDSAVYLCASSSRFVTSGGNNEQFFGPGTRLTVL.

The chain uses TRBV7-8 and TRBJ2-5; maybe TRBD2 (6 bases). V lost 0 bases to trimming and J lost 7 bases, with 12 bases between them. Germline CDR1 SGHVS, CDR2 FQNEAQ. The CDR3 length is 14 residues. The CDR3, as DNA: TGTGCCAGCAGCTTAGCTAGCGGTGGGGGGACCCAGTACTTC. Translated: CASSLASGGGTQYF.

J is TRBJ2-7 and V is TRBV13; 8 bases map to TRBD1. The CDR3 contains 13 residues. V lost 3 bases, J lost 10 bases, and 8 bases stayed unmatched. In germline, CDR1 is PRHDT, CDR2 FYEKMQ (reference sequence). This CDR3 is CASSFVQGAHQYV. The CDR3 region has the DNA TGTGCCAGCAGCTTTGTTCAGGGGGCGCATCAGTACGTC.

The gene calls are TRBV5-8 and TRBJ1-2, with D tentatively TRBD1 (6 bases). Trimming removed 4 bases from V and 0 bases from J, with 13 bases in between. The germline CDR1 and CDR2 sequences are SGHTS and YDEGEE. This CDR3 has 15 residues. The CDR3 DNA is TGTGCCAGCAGCCGTAACAGGGCTTCTAACTATGGCTACACCTTC. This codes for CASSRNRASNYGYTF. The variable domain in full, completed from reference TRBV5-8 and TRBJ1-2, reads EAGVTQSPTHLIKTRGQQATLRCSPISGHTSVYWYQQALGLGLQFLLWYDEGEERNRGNFPPRFSGRQFPNYSSELNVNALELEDSALYLCASSRNRASNYGYTFGSGTRLTVV.

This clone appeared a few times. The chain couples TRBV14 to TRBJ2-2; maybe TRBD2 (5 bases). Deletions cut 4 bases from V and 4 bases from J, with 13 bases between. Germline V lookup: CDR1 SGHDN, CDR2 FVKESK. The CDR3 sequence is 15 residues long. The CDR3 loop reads CASSLRRPVTGELFF. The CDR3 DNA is TGTGCCAGCAGCCTCCGGAGGCCAGTCACCGGGGAGCTGTTTTTT.

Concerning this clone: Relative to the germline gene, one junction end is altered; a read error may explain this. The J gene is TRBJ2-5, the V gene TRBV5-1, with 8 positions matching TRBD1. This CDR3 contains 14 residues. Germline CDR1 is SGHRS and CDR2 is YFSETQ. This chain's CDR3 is CASSRTGPQGTQYF. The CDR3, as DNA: TGCGCCAGCAGCAGGACAGGGCCCCAAGGGACCCAGTACTTC. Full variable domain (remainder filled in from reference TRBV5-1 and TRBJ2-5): KAGVTQTPRYLIKTRGQQVTLSCSPISGHRSVSWYQQTPGQGLQFLFEYFSETQRNKGNFPGRFSGRQFSNSRSEMNVSTLELGDSALYLCASSRTGPQGTQYFGPGTRLLVL.

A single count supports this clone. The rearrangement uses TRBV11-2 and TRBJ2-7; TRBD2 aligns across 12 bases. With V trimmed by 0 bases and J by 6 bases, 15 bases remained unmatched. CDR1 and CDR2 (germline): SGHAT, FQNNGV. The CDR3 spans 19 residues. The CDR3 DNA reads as TGTGCCAGCAGCTTAGATATGGCTAGCGGGGGGGCCAGGTTCTCCGAGCAGTACTTC. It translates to CASSLDMASGGARFSEQYF.

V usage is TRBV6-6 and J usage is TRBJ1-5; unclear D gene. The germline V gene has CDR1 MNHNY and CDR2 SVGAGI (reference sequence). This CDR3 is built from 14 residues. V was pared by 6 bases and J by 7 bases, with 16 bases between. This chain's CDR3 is CASRHNSDIQPQHF. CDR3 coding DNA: TGTGCCAGCAGACATAACTCAGACATACAGCCCCAGCATTTT.

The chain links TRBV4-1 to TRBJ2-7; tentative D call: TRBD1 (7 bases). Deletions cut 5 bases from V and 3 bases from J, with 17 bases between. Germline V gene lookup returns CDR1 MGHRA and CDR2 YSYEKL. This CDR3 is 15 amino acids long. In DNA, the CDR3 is TGCGCCAGCAGCATGGGGGGACAGAGCTTCTACGAGCAGTACTTC. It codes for CASSMGGQSFYEQYF.

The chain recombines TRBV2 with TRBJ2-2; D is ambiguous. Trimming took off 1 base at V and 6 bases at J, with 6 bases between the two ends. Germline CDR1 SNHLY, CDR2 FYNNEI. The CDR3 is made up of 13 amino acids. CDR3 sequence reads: CASSEEAPGELFF. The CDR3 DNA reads TGTGCCAGCAGTGAAGAAGCTCCCGGGGAGCTGTTTTTT. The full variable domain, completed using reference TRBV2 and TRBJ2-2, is EPEVTQTPSHQVTQMGQEVILRCVPISNHLYFYWYRQILGQKVEFLVSFYNNEISEKSEIFDDQFSVERPDGSNFTLKIRSTKLEDSAMYFCASSEEAPGELFFGEGSRLTVL.

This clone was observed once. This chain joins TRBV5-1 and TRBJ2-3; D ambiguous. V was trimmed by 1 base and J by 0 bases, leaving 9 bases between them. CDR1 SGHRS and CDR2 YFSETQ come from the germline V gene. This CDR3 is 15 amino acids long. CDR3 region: CASSLSSRSTDTQYF. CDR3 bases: TGCGCCAGCAGCTTGTCGTCCAGGAGCACAGATACGCAGTATTTT.

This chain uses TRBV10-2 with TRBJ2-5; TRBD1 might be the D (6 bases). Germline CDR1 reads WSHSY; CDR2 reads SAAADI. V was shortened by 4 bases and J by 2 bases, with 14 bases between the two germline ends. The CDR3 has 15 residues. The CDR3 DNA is TGCGCCAGCAGTGCTAAGACAGGTTCTCAAGAGACCCAGTACTTC. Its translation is CASSAKTGSQETQYF.

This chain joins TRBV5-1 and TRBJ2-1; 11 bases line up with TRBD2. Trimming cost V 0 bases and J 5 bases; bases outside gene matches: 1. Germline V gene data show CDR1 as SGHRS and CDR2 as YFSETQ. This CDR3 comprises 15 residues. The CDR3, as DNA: TGCGCCAGCAGCTTGGAACTAGCGGGAGACAATGAGCAGTTCTTC. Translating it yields CASSLELAGDNEQFF.

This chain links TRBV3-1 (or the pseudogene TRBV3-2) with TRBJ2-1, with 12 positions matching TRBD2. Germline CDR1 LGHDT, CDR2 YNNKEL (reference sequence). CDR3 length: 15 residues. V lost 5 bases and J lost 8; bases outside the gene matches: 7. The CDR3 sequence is CASSSTTSGSHEQFF. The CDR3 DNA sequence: TGTGCCAGCAGCTCGACGACTAGCGGGAGTCATGAGCAGTTCTTC.

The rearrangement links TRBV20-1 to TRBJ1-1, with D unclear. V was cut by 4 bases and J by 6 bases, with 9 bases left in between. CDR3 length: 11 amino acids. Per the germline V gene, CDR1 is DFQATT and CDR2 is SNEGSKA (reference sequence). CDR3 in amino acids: CSAKRISEAFF. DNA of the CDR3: TGCAGTGCTAAGCGTATATCTGAAGCTTTCTTT.

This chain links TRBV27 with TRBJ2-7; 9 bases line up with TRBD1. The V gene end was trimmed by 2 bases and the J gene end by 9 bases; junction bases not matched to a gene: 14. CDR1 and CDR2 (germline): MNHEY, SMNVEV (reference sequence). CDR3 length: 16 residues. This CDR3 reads CASSLQPPGQGLTQYF. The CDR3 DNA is TGTGCCAGCAGTTTACAACCCCCGGGACAGGGCCTAACGCAGTACTTC.

The CDR3 sequence is CASSSTSDDSYEQYV. The CDR3, as DNA: TGTGCCAGCAGTTCTACTAGCGACGACTCCTACGAGCAGTACGTC. The rearrangement links TRBV6-2 or TRBV6-3 to TRBJ2-7, with 7 nucleotides matching TRBD2. The CDR3 has 15 residues. The V segment lost 4 bases and the J segment 0 bases; nucleotides outside the gene matches: 6. The germline V gene encodes CDR1 MNHEY and CDR2 SVGEGT.

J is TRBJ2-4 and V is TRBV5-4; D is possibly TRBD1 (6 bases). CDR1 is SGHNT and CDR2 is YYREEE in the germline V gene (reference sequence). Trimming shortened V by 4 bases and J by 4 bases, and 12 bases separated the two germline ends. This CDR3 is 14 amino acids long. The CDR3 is CASSGPGTKNIQYF. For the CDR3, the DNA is TGTGCCAGCAGCGGCCCGGGGACAAAAAACATTCAGTACTTC. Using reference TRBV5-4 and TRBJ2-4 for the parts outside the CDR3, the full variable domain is ETGVTQSPTHLIKTRGQQVTLRCSSQSGHNTVSWYQQALGQGPQFIFQYYREEENGRGNFPPRFSGLQFPNYSSELNVNALELDDSALYLCASSGPGTKNIQYFGAGTRLSVL.

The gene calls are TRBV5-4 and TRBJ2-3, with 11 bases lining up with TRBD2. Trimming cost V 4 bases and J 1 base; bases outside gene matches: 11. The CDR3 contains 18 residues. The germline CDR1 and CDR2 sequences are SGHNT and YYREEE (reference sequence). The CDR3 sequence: CASSPIAGGPQGTDTQYF. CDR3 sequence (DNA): TGTGCCAGCAGCCCTATAGCGGGAGGGCCCCAGGGCACAGATACGCAGTATTTT.

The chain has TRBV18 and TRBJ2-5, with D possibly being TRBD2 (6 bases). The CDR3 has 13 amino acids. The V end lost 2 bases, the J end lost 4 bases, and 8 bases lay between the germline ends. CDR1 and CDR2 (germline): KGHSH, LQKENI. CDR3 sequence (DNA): TGTGCCAGCTCACCAAGTAGCGGAGAGACCCAGTACTTC. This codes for CASSPSSGETQYF.

CDR3 sequence reads: CASSYSRTGAPYNEQFF. The CDR3 coding sequence is TGTGCCAGCAGTTACTCCCGGACAGGGGCCCCATACAATGAGCAGTTCTTC. The V gene is TRBV6-7, the J gene TRBJ2-1; 9 bases map to TRBD1. TRBV6-7 is given ORF status, its function remaining uncertain. V lost 0 bases to trimming and J lost 4 bases; unmatched junction nucleotides: 7. The CDR3 totals 17 residues.

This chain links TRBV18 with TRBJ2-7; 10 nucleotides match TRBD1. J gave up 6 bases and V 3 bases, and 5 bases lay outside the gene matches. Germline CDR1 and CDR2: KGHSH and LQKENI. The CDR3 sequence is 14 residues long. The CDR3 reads CASSPDRGPGEQYV. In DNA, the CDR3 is TGTGCCAGCTCACCCGACAGGGGGCCGGGCGAGCAGTACGTC.

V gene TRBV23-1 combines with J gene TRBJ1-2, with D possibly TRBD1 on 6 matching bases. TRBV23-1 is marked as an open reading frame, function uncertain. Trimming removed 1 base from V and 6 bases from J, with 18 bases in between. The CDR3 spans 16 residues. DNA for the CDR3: TGCGCCAGCAGTCAATGCCCCGGCGGGGGCAGTGATGGCTACACCTTC. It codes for CASSQCPGGGSDGYTF.

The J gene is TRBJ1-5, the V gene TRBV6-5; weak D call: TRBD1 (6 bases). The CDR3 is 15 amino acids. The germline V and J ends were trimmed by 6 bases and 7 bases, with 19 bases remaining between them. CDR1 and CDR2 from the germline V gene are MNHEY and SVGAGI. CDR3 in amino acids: CASSEWQGNGQPQHF. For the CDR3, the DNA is TGTGCCAGCAGCGAGTGGCAGGGGAACGGGCAGCCCCAGCATTTT.

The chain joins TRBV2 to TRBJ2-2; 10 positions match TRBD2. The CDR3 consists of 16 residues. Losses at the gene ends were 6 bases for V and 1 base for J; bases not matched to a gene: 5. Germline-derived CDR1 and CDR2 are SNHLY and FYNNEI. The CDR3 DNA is TGTGCCAGCAGGCACCTAGCGGGGGAGAACACCGGGGAGCTGTTTTTT. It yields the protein CASRHLAGENTGELFF.

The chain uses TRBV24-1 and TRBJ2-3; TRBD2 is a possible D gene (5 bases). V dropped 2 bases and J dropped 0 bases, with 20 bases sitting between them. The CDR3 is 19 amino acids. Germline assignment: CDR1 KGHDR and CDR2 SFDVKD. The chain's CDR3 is CATSDSYWARRTSTDTQYF. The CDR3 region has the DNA TGTGCCACCAGTGATTCGTACTGGGCGCGGAGGACTAGCACAGATACGCAGTATTTT.

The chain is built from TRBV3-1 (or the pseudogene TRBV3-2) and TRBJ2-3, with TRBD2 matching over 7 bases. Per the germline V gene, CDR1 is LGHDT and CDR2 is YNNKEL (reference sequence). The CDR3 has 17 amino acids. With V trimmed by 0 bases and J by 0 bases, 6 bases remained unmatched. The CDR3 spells CASSQDVSGGSTDTQYF. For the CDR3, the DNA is TGTGCCAGCAGCCAAGATGTTTCGGGGGGTAGCACAGATACGCAGTATTTT.

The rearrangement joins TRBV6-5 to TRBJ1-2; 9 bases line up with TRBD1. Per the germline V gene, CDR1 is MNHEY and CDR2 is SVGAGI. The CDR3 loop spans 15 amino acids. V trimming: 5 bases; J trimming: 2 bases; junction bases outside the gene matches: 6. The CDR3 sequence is CASSRTGTGNYGYTF. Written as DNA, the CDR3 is TGTGCCAGCAGTCGTACCGGGACAGGGAACTATGGCTACACCTTC.

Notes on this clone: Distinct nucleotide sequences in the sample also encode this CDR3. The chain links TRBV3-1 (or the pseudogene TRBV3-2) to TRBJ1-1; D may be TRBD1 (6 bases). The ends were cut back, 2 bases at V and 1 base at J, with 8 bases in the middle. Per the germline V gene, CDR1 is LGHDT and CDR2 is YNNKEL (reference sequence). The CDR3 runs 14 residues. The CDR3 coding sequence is TGTGCCAGCAGCCAATTACAGGGGAACACTGAAGCTTTCTTT. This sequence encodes CASSQLQGNTEAFF.